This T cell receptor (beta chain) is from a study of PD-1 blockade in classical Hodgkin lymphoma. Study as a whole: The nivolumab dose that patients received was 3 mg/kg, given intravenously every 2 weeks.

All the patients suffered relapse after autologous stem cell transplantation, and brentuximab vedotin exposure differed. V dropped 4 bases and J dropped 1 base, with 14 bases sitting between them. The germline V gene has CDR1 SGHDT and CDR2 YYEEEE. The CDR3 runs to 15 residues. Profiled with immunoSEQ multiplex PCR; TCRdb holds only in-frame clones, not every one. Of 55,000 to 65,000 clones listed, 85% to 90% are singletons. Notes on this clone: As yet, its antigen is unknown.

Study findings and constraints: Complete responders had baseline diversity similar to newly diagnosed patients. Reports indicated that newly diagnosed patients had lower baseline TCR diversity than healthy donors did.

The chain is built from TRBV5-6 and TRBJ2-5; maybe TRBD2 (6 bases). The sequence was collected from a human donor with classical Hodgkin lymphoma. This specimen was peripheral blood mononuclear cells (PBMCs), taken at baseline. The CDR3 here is CASSVPSGLQETQYF. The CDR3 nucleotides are TGTGCCAGCAGCGTACCATCGGGACTCCAAGAGACCCAGTACTTC.